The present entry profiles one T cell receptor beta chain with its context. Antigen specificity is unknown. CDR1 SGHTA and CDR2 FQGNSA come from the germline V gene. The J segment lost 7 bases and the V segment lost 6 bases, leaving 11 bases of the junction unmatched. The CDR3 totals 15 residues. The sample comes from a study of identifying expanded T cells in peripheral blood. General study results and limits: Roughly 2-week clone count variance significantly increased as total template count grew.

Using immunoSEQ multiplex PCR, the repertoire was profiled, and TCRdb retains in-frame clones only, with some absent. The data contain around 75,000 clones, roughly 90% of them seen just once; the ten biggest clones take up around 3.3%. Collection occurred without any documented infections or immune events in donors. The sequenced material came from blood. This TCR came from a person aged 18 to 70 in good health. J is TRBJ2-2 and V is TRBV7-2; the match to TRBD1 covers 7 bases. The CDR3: CASRRNRGPLGELFF. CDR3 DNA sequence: TGTGCCAGCAGGAGAAACAGGGGACCTCTCGGGGAGCTGTTTTTT. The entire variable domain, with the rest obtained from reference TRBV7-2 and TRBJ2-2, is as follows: GAGVSQSPSNKVTEKGKDVELRCDPISGHTALYWYRQSLGQGLEFLIYFQGNSAPDKSGLPSDRFSAERTGGSVSTLTIQRTQQEDSAVYLCASRRNRGPLGELFFGEGSRLTVL.